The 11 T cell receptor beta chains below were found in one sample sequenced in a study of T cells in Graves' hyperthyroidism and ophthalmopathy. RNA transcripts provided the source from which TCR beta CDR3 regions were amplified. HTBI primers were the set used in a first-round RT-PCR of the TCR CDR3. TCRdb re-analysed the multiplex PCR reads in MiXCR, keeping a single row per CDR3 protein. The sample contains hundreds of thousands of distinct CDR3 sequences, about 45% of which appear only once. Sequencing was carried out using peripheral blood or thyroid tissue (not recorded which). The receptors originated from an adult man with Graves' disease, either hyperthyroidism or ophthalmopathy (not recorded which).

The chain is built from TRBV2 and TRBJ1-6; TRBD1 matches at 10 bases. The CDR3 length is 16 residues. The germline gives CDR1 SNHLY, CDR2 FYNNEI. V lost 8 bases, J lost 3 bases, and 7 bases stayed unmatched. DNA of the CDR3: TGTGCCAGCGGGGGGACAGGGGCCAGCTATAATTCACCCCTCCACTTT. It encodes CASGGTGASYNSPLHF.

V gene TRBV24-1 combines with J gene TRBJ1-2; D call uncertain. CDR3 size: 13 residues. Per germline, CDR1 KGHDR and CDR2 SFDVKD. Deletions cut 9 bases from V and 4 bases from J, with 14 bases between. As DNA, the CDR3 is TGTGCCACCGGGCCTTCAGATACCTATGGCTACACCTTC. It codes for CATGPSDTYGYTF.

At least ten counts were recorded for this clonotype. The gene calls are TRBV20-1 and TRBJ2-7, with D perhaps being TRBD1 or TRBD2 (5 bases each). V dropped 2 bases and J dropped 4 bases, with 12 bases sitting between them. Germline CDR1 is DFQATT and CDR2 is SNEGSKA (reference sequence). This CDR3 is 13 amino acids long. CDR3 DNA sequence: TGCAGTGCTAGATCGAATGGGGGATACGAGCAGTACTTC. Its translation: CSARSNGGYEQYF.

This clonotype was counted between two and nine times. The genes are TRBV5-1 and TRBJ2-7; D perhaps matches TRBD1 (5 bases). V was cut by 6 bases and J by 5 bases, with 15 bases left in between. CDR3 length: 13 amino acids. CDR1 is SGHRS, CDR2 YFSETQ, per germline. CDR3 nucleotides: TGCGCCAGCAACCCCCTCGGCAGGGACGAGCAGTACTTC. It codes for CASNPLGRDEQYF.

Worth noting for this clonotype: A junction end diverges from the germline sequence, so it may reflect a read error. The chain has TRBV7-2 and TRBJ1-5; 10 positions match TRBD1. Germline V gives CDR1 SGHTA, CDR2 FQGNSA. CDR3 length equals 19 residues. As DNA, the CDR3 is TGTGCCAGCAGCTCGTTCGGGACAGGGGCCCAGGCCAGCAATCGGCCCCAGCATTTT. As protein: CASSSFGTGAQASNRPQHF.

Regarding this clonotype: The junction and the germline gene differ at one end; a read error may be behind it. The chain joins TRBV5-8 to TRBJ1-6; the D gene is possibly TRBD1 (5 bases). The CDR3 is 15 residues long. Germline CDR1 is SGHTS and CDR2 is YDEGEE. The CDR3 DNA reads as TGCGCCAGCAGCCCCCGGCCGGGGGTGAATTCACCCCTCCACTTT. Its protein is CASSPRPGVNSPLHF.

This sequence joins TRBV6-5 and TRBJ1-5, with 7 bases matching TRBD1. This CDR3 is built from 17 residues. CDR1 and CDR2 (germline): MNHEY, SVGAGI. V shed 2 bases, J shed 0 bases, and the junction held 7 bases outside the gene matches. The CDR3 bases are TGTGCCAGCAGTTACAGGGGGACAGCGTATAGCAATCAGCCCCAGCATTTT. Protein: CASSYRGTAYSNQPQHF.

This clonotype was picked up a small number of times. The CDR3 sequence: CASSLLGLAEETQYF. The CDR3, as DNA: TGTGCCAGCAGCTTACTTGGACTAGCGGAAGAGACCCAGTACTTC. The V gene is TRBV7-3, the J gene TRBJ2-5; 10 bases are shared with TRBD2. CDR3 length: 15 amino acids. V lost 2 bases, J lost 3 bases, and 3 bases stayed unmatched. Germline V gene sequence: CDR1 SGHTA, CDR2 FQGTGA.

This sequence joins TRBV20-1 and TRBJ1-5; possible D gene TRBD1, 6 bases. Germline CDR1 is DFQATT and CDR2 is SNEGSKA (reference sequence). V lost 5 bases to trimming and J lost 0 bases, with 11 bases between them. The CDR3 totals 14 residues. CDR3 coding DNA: TGCAGTGCTGAAGACAGGACTAGCAATCAGCCCCAGCATTTT. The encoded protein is CSAEDRTSNQPQHF.

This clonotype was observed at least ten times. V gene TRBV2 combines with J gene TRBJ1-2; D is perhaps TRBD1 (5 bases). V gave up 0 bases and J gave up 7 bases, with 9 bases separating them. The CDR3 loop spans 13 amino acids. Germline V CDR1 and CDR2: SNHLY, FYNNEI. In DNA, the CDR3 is TGTGCCAGCAGTGAAGCGCTGGGGGTTGGCTACACCTTC. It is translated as CASSEALGVGYTF.

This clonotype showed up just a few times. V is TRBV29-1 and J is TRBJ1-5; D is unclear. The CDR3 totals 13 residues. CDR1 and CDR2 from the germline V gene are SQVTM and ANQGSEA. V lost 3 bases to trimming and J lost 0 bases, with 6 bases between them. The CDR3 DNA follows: TGCAGCGTTGACATTTATAGCAATCAGCCCCAGCATTTT. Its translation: CSVDIYSNQPQHF. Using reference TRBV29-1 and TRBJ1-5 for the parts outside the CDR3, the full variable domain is SAVISQKPSRDICQRGTSLTIQCQVDSQVTMMFWYRQQPGQSLTLIATANQGSEATYESGFVIDKFPISRPNLTFSTLTVSNMSPEDSSIYLCSVDIYSNQPQHFGDGTRLSIL.